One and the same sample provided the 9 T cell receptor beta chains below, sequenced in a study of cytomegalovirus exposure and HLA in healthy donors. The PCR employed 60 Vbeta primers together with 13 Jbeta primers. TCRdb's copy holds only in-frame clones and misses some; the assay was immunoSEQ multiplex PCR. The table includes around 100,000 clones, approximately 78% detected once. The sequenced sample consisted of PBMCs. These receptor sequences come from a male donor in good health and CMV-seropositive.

The CDR3 is CASSLVDRAVKETQYF. The CDR3, as DNA: TGTGCCAGCAGCTTGGTGGACAGGGCTGTAAAAGAGACCCAGTACTTC. The chain is built from TRBV5-6 and TRBJ2-5, with TRBD1 matching over 8 bases. The CDR3 covers 16 residues. Trimming took 0 bases from V and 3 from J; bases not matched to a gene: 7. Per germline, CDR1 SGHDT and CDR2 YYEEEE. Supplemented by reference TRBV5-6 and TRBJ2-5, the full variable domain reads DAGVTQSPTHLIKTRGQQVTLRCSPKSGHDTVSWYQQALGQGPQFIFQYYEEEERQRGNFPDRFSGHQFPNYSSELNVNALLLGDSALYLCASSLVDRAVKETQYFGPGTRLLVL.

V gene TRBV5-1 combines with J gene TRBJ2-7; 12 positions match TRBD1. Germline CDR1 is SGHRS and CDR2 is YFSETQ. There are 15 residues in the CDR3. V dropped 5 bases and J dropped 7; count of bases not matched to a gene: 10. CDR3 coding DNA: TGCGCCAGCAGGCCGTACCGGGACAGGGGGCAAGAGCAGTACTTC. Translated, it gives CASRPYRDRGQEQYF.

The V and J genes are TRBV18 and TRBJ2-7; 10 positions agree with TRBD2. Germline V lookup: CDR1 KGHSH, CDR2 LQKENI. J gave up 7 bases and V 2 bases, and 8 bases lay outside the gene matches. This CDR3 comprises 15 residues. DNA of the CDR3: TGTGCCAGCTCACCATCGAGCGGGAGGGCCTTAGAGCAGTACTTC. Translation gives CASSPSSGRALEQYF.

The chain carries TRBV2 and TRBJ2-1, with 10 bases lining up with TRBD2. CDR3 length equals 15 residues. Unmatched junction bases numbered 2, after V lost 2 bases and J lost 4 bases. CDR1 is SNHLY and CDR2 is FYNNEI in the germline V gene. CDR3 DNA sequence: TGTGCCAGCAGTGAAAGCGGGAGGGCTTACAATGAGCAGTTCTTC. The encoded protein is CASSESGRAYNEQFF.

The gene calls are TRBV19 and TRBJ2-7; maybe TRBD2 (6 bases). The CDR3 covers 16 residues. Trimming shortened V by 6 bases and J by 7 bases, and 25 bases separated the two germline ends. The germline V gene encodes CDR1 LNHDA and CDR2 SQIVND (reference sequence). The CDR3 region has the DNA TGTGCCAGTAGCGCGTCGGGTGGGGGGAGCGATGGGGAGCAGTACTTC. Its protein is CASSASGGGSDGEQYF. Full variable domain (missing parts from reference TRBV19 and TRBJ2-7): DGGITQSPKYLFRKEGQNVTLSCEQNLNHDAMYWYRQDPGQGLRLIYYSQIVNDFQKGDIAEGYSVSREKKESFPLTVTSAQKNPTAFYLCASSASGGGSDGEQYFGPGTRLTVT.

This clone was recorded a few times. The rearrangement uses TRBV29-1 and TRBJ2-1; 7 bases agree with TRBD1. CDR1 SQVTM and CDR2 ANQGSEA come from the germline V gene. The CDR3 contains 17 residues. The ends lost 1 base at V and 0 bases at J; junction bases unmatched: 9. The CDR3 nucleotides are TGCAGCGTTGAAGGTTCCCCCAGGGGGAGCTCCTACAATGAGCAGTTCTTC. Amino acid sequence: CSVEGSPRGSSYNEQFF.

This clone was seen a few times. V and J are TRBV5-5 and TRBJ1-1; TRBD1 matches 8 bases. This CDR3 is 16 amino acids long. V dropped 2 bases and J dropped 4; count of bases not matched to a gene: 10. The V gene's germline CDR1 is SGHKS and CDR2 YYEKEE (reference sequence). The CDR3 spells CASSLRQGALLTEAFF. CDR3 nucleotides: TGTGCCAGCAGCTTACGCCAGGGGGCTTTGCTCACTGAAGCTTTCTTT. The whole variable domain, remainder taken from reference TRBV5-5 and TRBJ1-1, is DAGVTQSPTHLIKTRGQQVTLRCSPISGHKSVSWYQQVLGQGPQFIFQYYEKEERGRGNFPDRFSARQFPNYSSELNVNALLLGDSALYLCASSLRQGALLTEAFFGQGTRLTVV.

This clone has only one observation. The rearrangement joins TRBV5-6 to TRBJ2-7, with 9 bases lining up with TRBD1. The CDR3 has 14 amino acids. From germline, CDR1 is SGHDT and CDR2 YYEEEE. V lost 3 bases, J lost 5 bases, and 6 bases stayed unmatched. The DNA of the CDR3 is TGTGCCAGCAGCTCGGGACAGGGCATTCACGAGCAGTACTTC. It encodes CASSSGQGIHEQYF.

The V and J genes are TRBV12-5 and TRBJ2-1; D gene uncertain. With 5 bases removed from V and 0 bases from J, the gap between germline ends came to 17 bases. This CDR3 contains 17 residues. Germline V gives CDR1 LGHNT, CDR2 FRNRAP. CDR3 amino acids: CASGQLQTESSYNEQFF. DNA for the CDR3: TGTGCTAGTGGTCAACTCCAGACGGAGAGCTCCTACAATGAGCAGTTCTTC.